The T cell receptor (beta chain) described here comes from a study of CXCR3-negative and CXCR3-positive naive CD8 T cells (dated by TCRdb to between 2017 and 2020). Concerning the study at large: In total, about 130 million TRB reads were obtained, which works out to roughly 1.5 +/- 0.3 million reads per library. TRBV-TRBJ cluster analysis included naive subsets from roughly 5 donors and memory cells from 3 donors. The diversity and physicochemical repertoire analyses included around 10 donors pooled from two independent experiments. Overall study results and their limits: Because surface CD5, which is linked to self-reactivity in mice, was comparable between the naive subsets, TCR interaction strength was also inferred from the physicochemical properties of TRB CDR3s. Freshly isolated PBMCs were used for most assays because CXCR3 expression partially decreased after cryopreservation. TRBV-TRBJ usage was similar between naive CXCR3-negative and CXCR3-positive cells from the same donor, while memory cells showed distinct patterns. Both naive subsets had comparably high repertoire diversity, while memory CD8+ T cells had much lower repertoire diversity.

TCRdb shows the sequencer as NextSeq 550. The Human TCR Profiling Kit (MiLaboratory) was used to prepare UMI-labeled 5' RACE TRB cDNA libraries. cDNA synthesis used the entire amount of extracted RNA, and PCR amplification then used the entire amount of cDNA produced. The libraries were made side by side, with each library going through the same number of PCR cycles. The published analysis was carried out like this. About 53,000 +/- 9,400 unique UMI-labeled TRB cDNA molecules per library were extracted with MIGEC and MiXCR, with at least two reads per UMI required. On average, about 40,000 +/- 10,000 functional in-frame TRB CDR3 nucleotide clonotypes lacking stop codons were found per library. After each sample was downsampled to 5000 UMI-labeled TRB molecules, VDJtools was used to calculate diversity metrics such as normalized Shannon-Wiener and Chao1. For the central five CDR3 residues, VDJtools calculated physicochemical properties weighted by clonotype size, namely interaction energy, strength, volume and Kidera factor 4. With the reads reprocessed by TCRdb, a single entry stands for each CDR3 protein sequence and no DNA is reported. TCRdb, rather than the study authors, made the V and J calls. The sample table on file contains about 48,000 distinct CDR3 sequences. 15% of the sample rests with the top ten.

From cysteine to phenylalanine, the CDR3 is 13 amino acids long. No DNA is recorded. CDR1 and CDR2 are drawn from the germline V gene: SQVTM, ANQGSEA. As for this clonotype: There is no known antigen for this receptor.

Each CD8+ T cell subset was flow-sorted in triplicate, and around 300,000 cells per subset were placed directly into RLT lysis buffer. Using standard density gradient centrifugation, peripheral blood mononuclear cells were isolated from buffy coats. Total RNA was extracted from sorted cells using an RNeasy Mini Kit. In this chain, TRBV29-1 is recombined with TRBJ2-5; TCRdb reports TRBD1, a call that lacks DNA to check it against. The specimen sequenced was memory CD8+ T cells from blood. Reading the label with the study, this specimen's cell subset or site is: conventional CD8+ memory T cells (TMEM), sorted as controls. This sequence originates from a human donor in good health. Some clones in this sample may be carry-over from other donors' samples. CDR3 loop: CSVGWQGVETQYF.